These 17 T cell receptor beta chains originate from one sample sequenced in a study of cytomegalovirus exposure and HLA in healthy donors. Amplification used 60 Vbeta primers and 13 Jbeta primers. Produced via immunoSEQ multiplex PCR; TCRdb's table is partial and in-frame only. The sample contains approximately 130,000 clones, 75% to 90% of which appear only once. The sequenced sample consisted of PBMCs. The receptors derive from a woman in her forties or fifties in good health and CMV-seropositive.

The V call is TRBV6-6, the J call TRBJ1-3; D is perhaps TRBD1 (6 bases). The CDR3 loop spans 14 amino acids. Looked up from germline, CDR1 is MNHNY and CDR2 is SVGAGI (reference sequence). The germline V and J ends were trimmed by 2 bases and 2 bases, with 7 bases remaining between them. The CDR3 here is CASSYEGAGNTIYF. In DNA, the CDR3 is TGTGCCAGCAGTTACGAGGGGGCTGGAAACACCATATATTTT.

The V and J genes are TRBV6-1 and TRBJ1-5; 7 bases agree with TRBD1. J was trimmed by 5 bases and V by 7 bases; bases with no gene match: 5. The CDR3 runs to 13 residues. Germline CDR1 MNHNS, CDR2 SASEGT. This CDR3 reads CASTRTGYQPQHF. Here the CDR3 DNA reads TGTGCCAGCACTCGGACAGGATATCAGCCCCAGCATTTT.

The J gene is TRBJ2-7, the V gene TRBV28; 13 nucleotides match TRBD2. In germline, CDR1 is MDHEN, CDR2 SYDVKM. CDR3 length: 12 residues. V lost 10 bases, J lost 5 bases, and 2 bases stayed unmatched. DNA for the CDR3: TGTGCCACCGGACTAGCGGGAGACGAGCAGTACTTC. Residues: CATGLAGDEQYF.

The rearrangement uses TRBV6-1 and TRBJ2-5, with D uncertain. Matching the DNA end better, TRBJ2-7 makes the J call doubtful. The CDR3 has 14 amino acids. CDR1 and CDR2 from the germline V gene are MNHNS and SASEGT. CDR3 sequence reads: CASSEAPSGYEQYF. CDR3 in DNA: TGTGCCAGCAGTGAAGCCCCTTCAGGCTACGAGCAGTACTTC.

The chain carries TRBV29-1 and TRBJ1-2; 11 bases map to TRBD1. The ends lost 8 bases at V and 0 bases at J; junction bases unmatched: 5. The germline V gene has CDR1 SQVTM and CDR2 ANQGSEA. The CDR3 is made up of 14 amino acids. The CDR3 loop reads CSCGQGATNYGYTF. For the CDR3, the DNA is TGCAGCTGCGGACAGGGGGCTACTAACTATGGCTACACCTTC.

The rearrangement joins TRBV2 to TRBJ1-4; 9 nucleotides agree with TRBD1. Germline CDR1 is SNHLY and CDR2 is FYNNEI. V shed 4 bases, J shed 5 bases, and the junction held 2 bases outside the gene matches. The CDR3 has 14 residues. CDR3 DNA sequence: TGTGCCAGCAGTGGGGACAGGGTAAATGAAAAACTGTTTTTT. Translated: CASSGDRVNEKLFF.

With respect to this clone: One end of the junction is discordant with germline, which a read error may explain. This chain uses TRBV7-9 with TRBJ1-2; D unresolved. The CDR3 consists of 12 residues. Germline V gene data show CDR1 as SEHNR and CDR2 as FQNEAQ (reference sequence). The CDR3 bases are TGTTCCAGCAGCTTCGGCGGCGATGGCTACACCTTC. Its protein product is CSSSFGGDGYTF. Complete variable domain (other parts from reference TRBV7-9 and TRBJ1-2): DTGVSQNPRHKITKRGQNVTFRCDPISEHNRLYWYRQTLGQGPEFLTYFQNEAQLEKSRLLSDRFSAERPKGSFSTLEIQRTEQGDSAMYLCSSSFGGDGYTFGSGTRLTVV.

The V gene is TRBV28, the J gene TRBJ2-1, with D maybe TRBD2 (6 bases). The germline V gene has CDR1 MDHEN and CDR2 SYDVKM. The length of the CDR3 is 15 residues. V was trimmed by 7 bases and J by 5 bases, leaving 18 bases between them. The CDR3 protein is CASTAVRLANNEQFF. The CDR3 DNA follows: TGTGCCAGCACCGCCGTAAGGCTAGCGAACAATGAGCAGTTCTTC. Using reference TRBV28 and TRBJ2-1 for the parts outside the CDR3, the full variable domain is DVKVTQSSRYLVKRTGEKVFLECVQDMDHENMFWYRQDPGLGLRLIYFSYDVKMKEKGDIPEGYSVSREKKERFSLILESASTNQTSMYLCASTAVRLANNEQFFGPGTRLTVL.

The rearrangement links TRBV7-2 to TRBJ2-1; weak D call: TRBD2 (7 bases). The germline gives CDR1 SGHTA, CDR2 FQGNSA. CDR3 length: 14 residues. V was pared by 6 bases and J by 10 bases, with 19 bases between. The CDR3 DNA follows: TGTGCCAGCAGTCGTAACAGGGAGGGAGGGGAGCAGTTCTTC. Residues: CASSRNREGGEQFF.

This clone was counted between two and nine times. As DNA, the CDR3 is TGTGCCAGCTCGGAGGTAGCGGGAATGACAGATACGCAGTATTTT. The encoded protein is CASSEVAGMTDTQYF. The V call is TRBV18, the J call TRBJ2-3; 8 nucleotides agree with TRBD2. This CDR3 has 15 amino acids. The V gene's germline CDR1 is KGHSH and CDR2 LQKENI. V lost 6 bases, J lost 3 bases, and 8 bases stayed unmatched.

As regards this clone: The germline gene is not matched at one end of the junction; a read error may be the cause. The rearrangement joins TRBV7-9 to TRBJ1-2; D is perhaps TRBD1 (6 bases). Germline V gives CDR1 SEHNR, CDR2 FQNEAQ (reference sequence). This CDR3 spans 16 amino acids. CDR3: CSSSLAQQGTYYGYTF. The CDR3 coding sequence is TGTTCCAGCAGCTTAGCTCAACAGGGAACGTACTATGGCTACACCTTC.

This sequence joins TRBV29-1 and TRBJ2-1; 11 bases align to TRBD2. The CDR3 contains 16 residues. CDR1 and CDR2 (germline): SQVTM, ANQGSEA. V was clipped by 2 bases and J by 2 bases; unmatched bases: 5. The DNA for the CDR3 is TGCAGCGTTGAAAGCCCGACTAGCGGGACCTACAATGAGCAGTTCTTC. Translating gives CSVESPTSGTYNEQFF.

The sample holds one count of this clone. The V gene is TRBV9, the J gene TRBJ1-1; tentative D call: TRBD1 (5 bases). The germline V and J ends were trimmed by 4 bases and 3 bases, with 16 bases remaining between them. This CDR3 comprises 15 residues. Germline-derived CDR1 and CDR2 are SGDLS and YYNGEE. Written as DNA, the CDR3 is TGTGCCAGCAGCCCGGGGGGGATTCGGGACACTGAAGCTTTCTTT. Encoded protein: CASSPGGIRDTEAFF.

The chain employs TRBV5-4 and TRBJ2-5; 10 nucleotides align to TRBD2. Germline CDR1 reads SGHNT; CDR2 reads YYREEE (reference sequence). CDR3 length: 16 amino acids. Trimming cost V 5 bases and J 4 bases; bases outside gene matches: 11. The CDR3 protein is CASSLGTSGVVETQYF. CDR3 nucleotide sequence: TGTGCCAGCAGTCTTGGAACTAGCGGGGTTGTAGAGACCCAGTACTTC.

The V call is TRBV7-9, the J call TRBJ1-2, with D perhaps matching TRBD1 (6 bases). Germline CDR1 and CDR2: SEHNR and FQNEAQ (reference sequence). The CDR3 runs to 11 residues. The ends were cut back, 11 bases at V and 8 bases at J, with 15 bases in the middle. The CDR3 protein is CAGRDNEGYTF. The DNA of the CDR3 is TGTGCCGGCCGGGACAATGAAGGCTACACCTTC.

The V and J genes are TRBV5-4 and TRBJ1-1, with 8 nucleotides matching TRBD1. Losses at the gene ends were 6 bases for V and 0 bases for J; bases not matched to a gene: 7. The CDR3 spans 15 residues. CDR1 is SGHNT and CDR2 is YYREEE in the germline V gene (reference sequence). CDR3 sequence: CASTWQGAVNTEAFF. Written as DNA, the CDR3 is TGTGCCAGCACCTGGCAGGGGGCGGTGAACACTGAAGCTTTCTTT.

The CDR3 region has the DNA TGTGCCAGCAGTTTGGGCGACACCGGGGAGCTGTTTTTT. Encoded protein: CASSLGDTGELFF. The chain couples TRBV27 to TRBJ2-2; D not certain. Trimming cost V 3 bases and J 3 bases, with 5 bases left between them. The CDR3 sequence is 13 residues long. Germline V gene sequence: CDR1 MNHEY, CDR2 SMNVEV (reference sequence).